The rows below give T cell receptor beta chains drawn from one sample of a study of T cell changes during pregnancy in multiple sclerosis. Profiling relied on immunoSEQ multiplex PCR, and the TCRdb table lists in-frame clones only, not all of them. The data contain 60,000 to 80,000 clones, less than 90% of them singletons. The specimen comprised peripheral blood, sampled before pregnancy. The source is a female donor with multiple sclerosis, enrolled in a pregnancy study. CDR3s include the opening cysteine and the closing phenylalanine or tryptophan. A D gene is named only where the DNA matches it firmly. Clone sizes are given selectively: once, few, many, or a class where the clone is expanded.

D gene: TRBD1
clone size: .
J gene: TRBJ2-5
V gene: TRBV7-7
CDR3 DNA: TGTGCCAGCAGCTTAGCGGGACAGGGGGGAGAGACCCAGTACTTC
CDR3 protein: CASSLAGQGGETQYF

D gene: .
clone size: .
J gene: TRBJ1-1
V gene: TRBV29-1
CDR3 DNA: TGCAGCGTTGACGGGGGGACTGAAGCTTTCTTT
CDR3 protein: CSVDGGTEAFF

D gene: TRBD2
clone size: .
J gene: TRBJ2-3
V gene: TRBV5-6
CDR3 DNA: TGTGCCAGCAGCCTGGGACTAGCGGGGGGCAGCACAGATACGCAGTATTTT
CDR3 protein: CASSLGLAGGSTDTQYF

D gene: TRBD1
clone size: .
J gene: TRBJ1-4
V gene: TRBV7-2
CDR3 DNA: TGTGCCAGCAGCATGACCGGGACAGATAATGAAAAACTGTTTTTT
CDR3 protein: CASSMTGTDNEKLFF

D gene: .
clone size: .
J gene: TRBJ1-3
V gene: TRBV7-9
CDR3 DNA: TGTGCCAGCAGCGATACGGGGCGGGGAAACTTT
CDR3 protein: CASSDTGRGNF

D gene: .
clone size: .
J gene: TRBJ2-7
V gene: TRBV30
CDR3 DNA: TGTGCCTGGAGTGGACCCACGCGGCAGGGCGTCCCGACCTACGAGCAGTACTTC
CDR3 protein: CAWSGPTRQGVPTYEQYF

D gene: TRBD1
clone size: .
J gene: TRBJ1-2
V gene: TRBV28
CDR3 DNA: TGTGCCAGCCTCAACCCCGGACAGGGTTATTTCGGCTACACCTTC
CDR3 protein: CASLNPGQGYFGYTF

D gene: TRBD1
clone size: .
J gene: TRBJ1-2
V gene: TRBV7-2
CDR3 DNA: TGTGCCAGCAGGTCCGGACAGGGAGAATATGGCTACACCTTC
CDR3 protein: CASRSGQGEYGYTF

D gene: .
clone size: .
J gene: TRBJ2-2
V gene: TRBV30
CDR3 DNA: TGTGCCTGGACACCAGGGGCCACCGGGGAGCTGTTTTTT
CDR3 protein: CAWTPGATGELFF

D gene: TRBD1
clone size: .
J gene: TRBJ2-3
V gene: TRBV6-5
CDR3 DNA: TGTGCCAGCAACATACAGGGGCAGTCCACAGATACGCAGTATTTT
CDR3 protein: CASNIQGQSTDTQYF

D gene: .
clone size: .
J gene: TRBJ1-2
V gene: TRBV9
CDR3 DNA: TGTGCCAGCAGCGTCTTACAGGGTTACGGCTACACCTTC
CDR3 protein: CASSVLQGYGYTF

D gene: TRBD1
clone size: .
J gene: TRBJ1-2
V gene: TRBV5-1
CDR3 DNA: TGCGCCAGCAGCCGGGACAGCTTTAACTATGGCTACACCTTC
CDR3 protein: CASSRDSFNYGYTF

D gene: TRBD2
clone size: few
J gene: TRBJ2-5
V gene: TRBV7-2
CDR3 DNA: TGTGCCAGCAGCGCCGGACTAGCGGGAGAGACCCAGTACTTC
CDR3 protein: CASSAGLAGETQYF

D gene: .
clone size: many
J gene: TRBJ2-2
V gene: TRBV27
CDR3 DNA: TGTGCCAGCAGTTCTAACAGGGTCTCGAACACCGGGGAGCTGTTTTTT
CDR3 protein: CASSSNRVSNTGELFF

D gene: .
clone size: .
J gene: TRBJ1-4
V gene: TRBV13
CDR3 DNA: TGTGCCAGCAGCTATCGACTTGTCGGGGAAAAACTGTTTTTT
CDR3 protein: CASSYRLVGEKLFF

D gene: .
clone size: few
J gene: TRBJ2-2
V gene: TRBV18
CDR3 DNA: TGTGCCAGCTCCCTTCTCGGCGGGGAGCTGTTTTTT
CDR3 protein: CASSLLGGELFF

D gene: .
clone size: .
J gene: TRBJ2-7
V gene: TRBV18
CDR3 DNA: TGTGCCAGCTCACCGTCCGGACTAACCTACGAGCAGTACTTC
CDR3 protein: CASSPSGLTYEQYF

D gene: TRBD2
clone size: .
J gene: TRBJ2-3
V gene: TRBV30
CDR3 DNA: TGTGCCTGGAGTATCAGCGGGAGTGGAGCAGATACGCAGTATTTT
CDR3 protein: CAWSISGSGADTQYF

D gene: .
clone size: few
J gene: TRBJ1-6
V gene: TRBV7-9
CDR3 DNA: TGTGCCAGCAGGCGAGATTCACCCCTCCACTTT
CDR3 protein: CASRRDSPLHF

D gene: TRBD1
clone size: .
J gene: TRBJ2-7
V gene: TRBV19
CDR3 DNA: TGTGCCAGTAGGAATACAGGGGGCCCCTACGAGCAGTACTTC
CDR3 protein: CASRNTGGPYEQYF

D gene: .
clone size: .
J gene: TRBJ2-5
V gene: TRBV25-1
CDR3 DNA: TGTGCCAGCAGGTCGGACTACCCCGTCCAAGAGCCCCAGTACTTC
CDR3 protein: CASRSDYPVQEPQYF

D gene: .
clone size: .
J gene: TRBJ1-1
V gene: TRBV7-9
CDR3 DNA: TGTGCCAGCAGCAGTATAGGGGGGGCCATGAACACTGAAGCTTTCTTT
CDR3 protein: CASSSIGGAMNTEAFF

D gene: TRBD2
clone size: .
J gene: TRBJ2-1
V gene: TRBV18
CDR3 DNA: TGTGCCAGCTCTCCGGGACTAGCGGGAGACAATGAGCAGTTCTTC
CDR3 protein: CASSPGLAGDNEQFF

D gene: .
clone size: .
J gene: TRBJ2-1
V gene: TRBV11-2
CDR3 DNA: TGTGCCAGCAGCTTAGGTCCAGACAATGAGCAGTTCTTC
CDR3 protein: CASSLGPDNEQFF

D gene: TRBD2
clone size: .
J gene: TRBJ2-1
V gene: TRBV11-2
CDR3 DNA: TGTGCCAGCAGCCGACTAGCGGGGTTTGGCGATGAGCAGTTCTTC
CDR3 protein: CASSRLAGFGDEQFF

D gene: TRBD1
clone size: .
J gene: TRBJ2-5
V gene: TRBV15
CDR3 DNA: TGTGCCACCAGCAGAGGACCGACAGGGTCGGAGACCCAGTACTTC
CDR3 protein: CATSRGPTGSETQYF